This T cell receptor beta chain is drawn from a study of T cells in Graves' hyperthyroidism and ophthalmopathy (dated by TCRdb to the late 2010s). About the study as a whole: Peripheral blood was sampled at the time of initial diagnosis, prior to any treatment. To identify distinguishing TCR V-J signatures, a discovery cohort of 90 to 100 patients was used, comprising fewer than 45 with Graves' ophthalmopathy and around 60 with stable Graves' hyperthyroidism. Prospective prediction of ophthalmopathy was tested in an independent validation cohort consisting of some 18 hyperthyroidism patients and approximately 16 patients who later progressed to ophthalmopathy. For training and testing, the 110 or so patients in the discovery cohort were randomly divided in a 7:3 ratio. Thyroid tissue and blood T-cell repertoires from six or seven Graves' hyperthyroidism patients were also compared in the study. Following sampling, methimazole starting at 30 mg daily was given to hyperthyroidism patients, and high-dose intravenous methylprednisolone was given to ophthalmopathy patients. According to the paper, TCR Vbeta CDR3 sequencing was carried out on around 140 peripheral blood samples, which came from 40 to 45 ophthalmopathy, some 73 hyperthyroidism and roughly 17 progressor patients. Study-level results and caveats: Sample size was not statistically predetermined, and blinding of investigators to group allocation was not performed. In validation, progression to ophthalmopathy was predicted by the model with roughly 69% sensitivity and 72% to 85% specificity, a median of approximately 6.5 months before onset. In cross-validation, a model built on a 13 V-J signature told ophthalmopathy apart from stable hyperthyroidism with approximately 90% sensitivity and 81% to 82% specificity, and in testing the same model reached 80%/75%. Most expanded thyroid clonotypes (frequency above 0.001) were also detected in blood, suggesting blood repertoires may reflect thyroid immune responses.

TCR beta CDR3 regions were amplified from RNA transcripts. The first round of RT-PCR for the TCR CDR3 was performed with the HTBI primer set and the Qiagen OneStep RT-PCR kit. A second multiplex PCR round built the libraries, followed by size selection and purification. Libraries were sequenced paired-end with 100 bp reads on an Illumina HiSeq2000. For the original study's pipeline: SOAPnuke was used to process the raw data, removing reads that contained adapters or uncalled bases, had a mean Phred below 15, or lacked an exact match to the constant primer or identifier. COPE v1.2.5 was used to merge the high-quality paired reads, and each unique nucleotide sequence was defined as a clonotype. MiTCR v1.1 was used to align clonotypes to the IMGT TRBV, TRBD and TRBJ reference segments. Only V-J combinations with frequency above 0.0001, covering 99% to 99.2% of repertoires, were analysed. The TCS score was defined as the ratio of F50 (clonal expansion) to E x V (chaos), calculated using BLOSUM62-based TCRdist between CDR3 peptides within each V-J. Welch's t-statistics and random forest reduced 500 to 650 V-J features to 13, which were used in a naive Bayes classifier (R e1071). TCRdb reworked the public reads: Q25 trimming with fastp, MiXCR clone assembly, productive beta chains retained. Every distinct CDR3 protein forms one entry, paired with its most common genes and DNA. TCRdb's processing, not the authors', yielded these V and J calls. The sample data list some 600,000 distinct CDR3 sequences, and around 13% of these were observed just once. Roughly 5.5% of the sample is taken by the ten largest.

Hyperthyroidism patients were aged 18 to 65 years and newly diagnosed, with disease duration of less than 2 months. The study excluded patients with uncontrolled infections, other autoimmune diseases, pregnancy or lactation. Diagnoses relied on clinical symptoms, serum thyroxine and TRAb, thyroid ultrasound and orbital computed tomography. Blood from progressor patients was collected at the time of first diagnosis with hyperthyroidism, before any ophthalmopathy symptoms had appeared. PBMCs were separated from about 10 ml of fresh peripheral blood using Ficoll-Paque density gradient centrifugation. Progressor patients were initially diagnosed with Graves' hyperthyroidism and developed ophthalmopathy during follow-up. Total RNA was extracted using Trizol reagent, and RNA quality was assessed on an Agilent 2100 Bioanalyzer. This clonotype was found a few times. Its recognized antigen is unknown. No much larger clone is present one base from it, and per-base qualities are unavailable.

Trimming removed 7 bases from V and 0 bases from J, leaving 7 bases between the germline ends. From the germline V gene (reference sequence), CDR1 is DFQATT and CDR2 is SNEGSKA. The CDR3 runs 13 amino acids, cysteine and phenylalanine included. Only the CDR3 part of the read is kept: 39 bases, read in frame from the first base. The sample comprised blood. This TCR came from a woman aged 30 to 39 with Graves' hyperthyroidism that later progressed to Graves' ophthalmopathy. This chain is built from TRBV20-1 and TRBJ2-6; D gene: possibly TRBD2, on 5 matching bases. The CDR3 reads as follows: CSVGNSGANVLTF. The DNA is as follows: TGCAGTGTCGGGAACTCTGGGGCCAACGTCCTGACTTTC.